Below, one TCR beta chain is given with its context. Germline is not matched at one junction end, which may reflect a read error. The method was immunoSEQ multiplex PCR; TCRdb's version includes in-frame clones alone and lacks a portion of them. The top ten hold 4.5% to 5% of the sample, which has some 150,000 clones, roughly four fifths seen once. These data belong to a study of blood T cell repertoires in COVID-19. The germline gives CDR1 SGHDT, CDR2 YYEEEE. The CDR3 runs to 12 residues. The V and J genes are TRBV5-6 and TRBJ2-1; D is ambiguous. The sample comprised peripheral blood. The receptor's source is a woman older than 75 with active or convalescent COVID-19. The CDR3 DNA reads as TGTGCCAGCAGCTCCTCCTTCAATGAGCAGTTCTTC. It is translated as CASSSSFNEQFF.